These 12 T cell receptor beta chains came from one sample sequenced in a study of vaccination and CD4 T cells after COVID-19. Their target antigens are unknown. The treatment was: roughly nine-day PBMC culture with coronavirus spike peptide pools or control peptides (ViraFEST assay). An unexposed donor provided the CD4+ T cells, which were collected before the COVID-19 pandemic (2011-2018). The study sequenced cultured CD4+ T cell DNA using the Oncomine TCR Beta short-read assay. It was cultured CD4+ T cells from which genomic DNA was extracted. TCRdb itself ran the PCR reads through MiXCR, one entry per CDR3 protein. The data contain thousands of distinct CDR3 sequences, 30% to 45% of them seen just once; the ten biggest clones take up roughly 23%. Sequenced: CD4+ T cells from blood, cultured in vitro. These receptors came from a human donor in good health.

In its sample, this clonotype is medium-sized. The chain has TRBV20-1 and TRBJ2-1; D is unclear. Germline V gene data show CDR1 as DFQATT and CDR2 as SNEGSKA (reference sequence). The CDR3 runs to 12 residues. V was pared by 6 bases and J by 8 bases, with 14 bases between. CDR3 DNA: TGCAGTGCGCCCGGCAGATTACATGAGCAGTTCTTC. Amino acid sequence: CSAPGRLHEQFF.

This chain connects TRBV5-1 to TRBJ2-1, with D perhaps TRBD2 (6 bases). This CDR3 has 12 residues. Between the trimmed V and J ends, which lost 5 bases and 5 bases, there was a span of 8 bases. CDR1 is SGHRS and CDR2 is YFSETQ in the germline V gene. CDR3 sequence (DNA): TGCGCCAGCAGATGGGGGGACAATGAGCAGTTCTTC. Translated, it gives CASRWGDNEQFF.

The J gene is TRBJ1-5, the V gene TRBV4-1; 9 nucleotides agree with TRBD1. CDR1 and CDR2 (germline): MGHRA, YSYEKL. With 1 base clipped from V and 0 bases from J, the junction kept 7 bases outside the gene matches. This CDR3 has 18 residues. CDR3: CASSQGPGTGSSNQPQHF. Here the CDR3 DNA reads TGCGCCAGCAGCCAAGGTCCCGGGACAGGGTCTAGCAATCAGCCCCAGCATTTT.

V gene TRBV10-3 combines with J gene TRBJ2-2; 9 bases fit TRBD1. The CDR3 totals 17 residues. V shed 3 bases and J 2 bases; nucleotides not matched to a gene: 7. Looked up from germline, CDR1 is ENHRY and CDR2 is SYGVKD. CDR3 sequence (DNA): TGTGCCATCAGTGAAAACCGGGACAGGGCCAACACCGGGGAGCTGTTTTTT. The encoded protein is CAISENRDRANTGELFF.

The V and J genes are TRBV6-1 and TRBJ1-5; the match to TRBD1 covers 7 bases. This CDR3 region has 17 residues. Losses at the gene ends were 4 bases for V and 4 bases for J; bases not matched to a gene: 13. Germline V gene data show CDR1 as MNHNS and CDR2 as SASEGT. CDR3 nucleotide sequence: TGTGCCAGCAGTGTAACGTATCGGGACAGACAAAATCAGCCCCAGCATTTT. Translation: CASSVTYRDRQNQPQHF.

The chain has TRBV18 and TRBJ2-7; 10 bases match TRBD1. Germline V gene data show CDR1 as KGHSH and CDR2 as LQKENI. The junction had 5 bases not matched to a gene; V was cut back by 3 bases and J by 3 bases. This CDR3 spans 15 amino acids. The CDR3 region has the DNA TGTGCCAGCTCACCGGGGACAGGGGATTACTACGAGCAGTACTTC. This encodes CASSPGTGDYYEQYF.

This chain uses TRBV6-1 with TRBJ1-2; 8 bases line up with TRBD1. The CDR3 spans 17 residues. Germline CDR1 MNHNS, CDR2 SASEGT. V shed 6 bases, J shed 1 base, and the junction held 13 bases outside the gene matches. The CDR3 loop is CASSRLGTGPDNYGYTF. CDR3 sequence (DNA): TGTGCCAGCAGCAGACTGGGGACAGGACCGGATAACTATGGCTACACCTTC.

This clonotype was counted between two and nine times. This sequence joins TRBV6-1 and TRBJ1-1; no definite D call. The CDR3 spans 12 residues. Trimming took off 8 bases at V and 2 bases at J, with 9 bases between the two ends. Germline V gene data show CDR1 as MNHNS and CDR2 as SASEGT. The CDR3 sequence: CASYRVNTEAFF. CDR3 sequence (DNA): TGTGCCAGCTACAGAGTTAACACTGAAGCTTTCTTT.

This chain joins TRBV7-2 and TRBJ2-3; 9 nucleotides match TRBD2. CDR1 is SGHTA, CDR2 FQGNSA, per germline. The junction had 3 bases not matched to a gene; V was cut back by 3 bases and J by 2 bases. The CDR3 runs 15 residues. This CDR3 reads CASSFSGRATDTQYF. Here the CDR3 DNA reads TGTGCCAGCAGCTTTAGCGGGAGAGCCACAGATACGCAGTATTTT.

This clonotype occurred once. The rearrangement links TRBV14 to TRBJ1-2; 11 bases map to TRBD1. The CDR3 covers 14 residues. Germline V gene sequence: CDR1 SGHDN, CDR2 FVKESK. V trimming: 6 bases; J trimming: 4 bases; junction bases outside the gene matches: 4. CDR3 DNA sequence: TGTGCCAGCAGACGGACAGGGGGCGCCTATGGCTACACCTTC. Its protein product is CASRRTGGAYGYTF.

This clonotype came up once. The gene calls are TRBV5-1 and TRBJ2-5; 14 positions match TRBD2. In germline, CDR1 is SGHRS, CDR2 YFSETQ. The CDR3 loop spans 17 amino acids. Unmatched junction bases numbered 1, after V lost 0 bases and J lost 0 bases. The DNA for the CDR3 is TGCGCCAGCAGCTTGGGACTAGCGGGAGGGTACCAAGAGACCCAGTACTTC. This translates into CASSLGLAGGYQETQYF.

This chain joins TRBV4-2 and TRBJ1-2; 7 positions match TRBD1. The V gene's germline CDR1 is LGHNA and CDR2 YNFKEQ. The trim removed 0 bases at V and 5 bases at J, leaving 9 bases unmatched. The CDR3 covers 16 residues. In DNA, the CDR3 is TGTGCCAGCAGCCAAGATCCCAGGGGGACAACATATGGCTACACCTTC. Protein: CASSQDPRGTTYGYTF.